The 8 T cell receptor beta chains reported below all come from one sample, sequenced in a study of blood T cell repertoires in COVID-19. Here immunoSEQ multiplex PCR was the method, and the copy in TCRdb shows in-frame clones only, minus some. The profile shows 70,000 to 90,000 clones, roughly 80% of them singletons. Sequencing was done on a sample of peripheral blood. The receptors were sampled from a woman of 80 years or more with acute or convalescent COVID-19.

This chain connects TRBV27 to TRBJ2-7; tentative D call: TRBD1 (5 bases). The CDR3 length is 15 residues. Trimming took 4 bases from V and 3 from J, leaving 16 bases between them. The germline CDR1 and CDR2 sequences are MNHEY and SMNVEV (reference sequence). CDR3 in amino acids: CASSSILRQHYEQYF. For the CDR3, the DNA is TGTGCCAGCAGTTCCATTCTGCGACAGCACTACGAGCAGTACTTC.

The rearrangement joins TRBV7-9 to TRBJ2-7, with D perhaps TRBD1 (7 bases). Germline CDR1 and CDR2: SEHNR and FQNEAQ (reference sequence). V lost 2 bases, J lost 6 bases, and 8 bases lay in between. The CDR3 extends over 12 amino acids. The CDR3 is CASSLQGGEQYF. Here the CDR3 DNA reads TGTGCCAGCAGCTTACAGGGGGGCGAGCAGTACTTC. Variable domain in full (rest from reference TRBV7-9 and TRBJ2-7): DTGVSQNPRHKITKRGQNVTFRCDPISEHNRLYWYRQTLGQGPEFLTYFQNEAQLEKSRLLSDRFSAERPKGSFSTLEIQRTEQGDSAMYLCASSLQGGEQYFGPGTRLTVT.

This chain uses TRBV7-6 with TRBJ2-6, with D possibly matching TRBD2 (6 bases). Germline V gene data show CDR1 as SGHVS and CDR2 as FNYEAQ. The ends were cut back, 0 bases at V and 0 bases at J, with 9 bases in the middle. The CDR3 spans 17 residues. In DNA, the CDR3 is TGTGCCAGCAGCTTAGCACACGGGAGCTCTGGGGCCAACGTCCTGACTTTC. Residues: CASSLAHGSSGANVLTF.

The rearrangement uses TRBV7-9 and TRBJ2-3; 10 nucleotides match TRBD1. The CDR3 has 17 amino acids. Germline V gene lookup returns CDR1 SEHNR and CDR2 FQNEAQ (reference sequence). J was trimmed by 3 bases and V by 1 base; bases with no gene match: 7. CDR3 sequence: CASSLVSTGQGTDTQYF. The DNA for the CDR3 is TGTGCCAGCAGCTTAGTCTCAACGGGACAGGGGACAGATACGCAGTATTTT.

The gene calls are TRBV11-1 and TRBJ2-1, with a possible D match to TRBD2 (6 bases). Germline lookup yields CDR1 SGHAT and CDR2 FQDESV (reference sequence). V lost 2 bases and J 3 bases, leaving 11 bases between the germline ends. The CDR3 has 15 residues. Here the CDR3 DNA reads TGTGCCAGCAGCTTATCCCCCGGGGGCTACAATGAGCAGTTCTTC. This sequence encodes CASSLSPGGYNEQFF.

The rearrangement links TRBV25-1 to TRBJ1-1; 8 bases are shared with TRBD1. Germline CDR1 reads MGHDK; CDR2 reads SYGVNS. V shed 4 bases and J 0 bases; nucleotides not matched to a gene: 7. This CDR3 is 16 amino acids long. The CDR3 DNA follows: TGTGCCAGCAGTGTAACAGGGGGGACCATGAACACTGAAGCTTTCTTT. This codes for CASSVTGGTMNTEAFF.

This clone was found a few times. The J gene is TRBJ2-1, the V gene TRBV3-1 (or the pseudogene TRBV3-2); tentatively, D is TRBD2 (5 bases). The CDR3 is made up of 14 amino acids. Trimming removed 2 bases from V and 9 bases from J, with 14 bases in between. The germline V gene encodes CDR1 LGHDT and CDR2 YNNKEL (reference sequence). Here the CDR3 DNA reads TGTGCCAGCAGCCAACGACTATTACTCCGTGAGCAGTTCTTC. Translating gives CASSQRLLLREQFF.

This clone was detected once. The chain has TRBV7-2 and TRBJ2-7, with TRBD2 matching over 11 bases. This CDR3 has 15 residues. Looked up from germline, CDR1 is SGHTA and CDR2 is FQGNSA. Trimming took 3 bases from V and 6 from J; bases not matched to a gene: 7. The CDR3 DNA sequence: TGTGCCAGCAGCTTCTTGACTAGCGGGGCCTCCGAGCAGTACTTC. Its translation: CASSFLTSGASEQYF.